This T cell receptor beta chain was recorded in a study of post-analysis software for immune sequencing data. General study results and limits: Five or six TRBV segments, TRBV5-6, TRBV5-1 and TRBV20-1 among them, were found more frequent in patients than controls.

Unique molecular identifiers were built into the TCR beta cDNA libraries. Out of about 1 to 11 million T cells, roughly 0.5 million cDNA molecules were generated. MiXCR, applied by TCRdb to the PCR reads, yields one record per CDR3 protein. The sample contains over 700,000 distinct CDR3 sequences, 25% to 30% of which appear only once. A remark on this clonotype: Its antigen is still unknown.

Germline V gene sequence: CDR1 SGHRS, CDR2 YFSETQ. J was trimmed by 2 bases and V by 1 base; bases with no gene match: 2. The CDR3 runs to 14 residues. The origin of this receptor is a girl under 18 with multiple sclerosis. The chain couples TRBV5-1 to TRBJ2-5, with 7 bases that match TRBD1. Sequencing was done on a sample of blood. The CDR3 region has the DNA TGCGCCAGCAGCTTGACGACAGGGCAAGAGACCCAGTACTTC. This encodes CASSLTTGQETQYF.